The rows below give T cell receptor beta chains drawn from one sample of a study of patients and donors after allogeneic stem cell transplantation. A single record per CDR3 protein comes from TCRdb applying MiXCR to the RT-PCR reads. The sample holds 390,000 or so distinct CDR3 sequences, roughly 17% seen once. The material sequenced was blood, either unsorted or a sorted T cell fraction (not recorded which). All receptors come from a human donor who was either an allogeneic HSCT recipient or a stem cell or donor lymphocyte infusion donor (not recorded which). It is not recorded whose cells these are; they may come from a transplant donor. The CDR3 runs from the conserved cysteine through the conserved F or W. The D gene is left open where the match is weak. Clone size is not always given. Where it is, it says once, few, many or a class for expanded clones.

TRBV27,TRBJ2-7,NA,TRBD1,TGTGCCAGCAGTTTAAAGGGACAGGGGGTCTACGAGCAGTACTTC,CASSLKGQGVYEQYF
TRBV3-1,TRBJ1-5,NA,NA,TGTGCCAGCAGCCCGGGGGATCATCGAGGGAGCAATCAGCCCCAGCATTTT,CASSPGDHRGSNQPQHF
TRBV20-1,TRBJ2-3,NA,NA,TGCAGTGCTCCCAAGCCGGCGACAGATACGCAGTATTTT,CSAPKPATDTQYF
TRBV5-1,TRBJ2-5,few,NA,TGCGCCAGCAGCTCAGCGAACCAAGAGACCCAGTACTTC,CASSSANQETQYF
TRBV6-6,TRBJ1-5,NA,NA,TGTGCCAGCAGTTACTCGAGGTCCCAGCATTTT,CASSYSRSQHF
TRBV19,TRBJ1-2,few,TRBD1,TGTGCCAGTAGTACGAAGTCGGGACAGTCTAACTATGGCTACACCTTC,CASSTKSGQSNYGYTF
TRBV7-9,TRBJ1-1,NA,NA,TGTGCCAGCAGCTTAGAGGGGTGGGGGACTGAAGCTTTCTTT,CASSLEGWGTEAFF
TRBV21-1,TRBJ1-1,few,NA,TGTGCCAGCAGCAAGCCGGTCACTGAAGCTTTCTTT,CASSKPVTEAFF
TRBV20-1,TRBJ1-1,NA,TRBD1,TGCAGTGCTCGTCGGACAGGGGTCTTGAACACTGAAGCTTTCTTT,CSARRTGVLNTEAFF
TRBV24-1,TRBJ2-1,NA,TRBD2,TGTGCCACCAGTGATTCCGGCGGGAGTATCAATGAGCAGTTCTTC,CATSDSGGSINEQFF
TRBV11-1,TRBJ2-3,NA,TRBD2,TGTGCCAGCAGCCCCCACCGCGTACTAGCGGGGGACACAGATACGCAGTATTTT,CASSPHRVLAGDTDTQYF
TRBV6-6,TRBJ1-1,NA,NA,TGTGCCAGCAGTAACACTGAAGCTTTCTTT,CASSNTEAFF
TRBV7-9,TRBJ2-1,NA,NA,TGTGCCAGCAGCACCCCGGGAACCTACAATGAGCAGTTCTTC,CASSTPGTYNEQFF
TRBV12-5,TRBJ2-3,NA,NA,TGTGCTAGTGGTCACCTAACCGGGGGTACGCAGTATTTT,CASGHLTGGTQYF
TRBV18,TRBJ2-1,NA,NA,TGTGCCAGCTCACCACCGGACAGCTATGAGCAGTTCTTC,CASSPPDSYEQFF
TRBV29-1,TRBJ2-1,NA,NA,TGCAGCGTTGAAGATCGTGGCTTCAATGAGCAGTTCTTC,CSVEDRGFNEQFF
TRBV12-3/TRBV12-4,TRBJ2-2,many,TRBD1,TGTGCCAGCAGCCCCCCCGGGACAGGGTTCCAGGGGGAGCTGTTTTTT,CASSPPGTGFQGELFF
TRBV27,TRBJ1-4,NA,NA,TGTGCCAGCAGCCAAACCCGACAGACAACTAATGAAAAACTGTTTTTT,CASSQTRQTTNEKLFF
TRBV9,TRBJ2-2,NA,NA,TGTGCCAGCAGCGTAGGACTAGGCGGTAAAACCGGGGAGCTGTTTTTT,CASSVGLGGKTGELFF
TRBV2,TRBJ2-1,NA,NA,TGTGCCAGCAGTGACCTCGGCCCTAGTTGGAGCGGTCGGAATGAGCAGTTCTTC,CASSDLGPSWSGRNEQFF
TRBV6-5,TRBJ1-1,NA,NA,TGTGCCAGCAGTTCTAAACAGGGCAGAACTGAAGCTTTCTTT,CASSSKQGRTEAFF
TRBV6-5,TRBJ2-3,NA,NA,TGTGCCAGCCGGCGGGGGCCAGATACGCAGTATTTT,CASRRGPDTQYF
TRBV20-1,TRBJ2-1,few,TRBD1,TGCAGTGCTAGCCGGGACAGCCGAAACAATGAGCAGTTCTTC,CSASRDSRNNEQFF
TRBV9,TRBJ2-7,few,NA,TGTGCCAGCAGCGTAACCTCCAGACAGGCTGAGCAGTACTTC,CASSVTSRQAEQYF